A selection of T cell receptor beta chains follows, all from one sample in a study. TCRdb passed the 5' RACE reads through MiXCR, listing each CDR3 protein once. The profile shows around 55,000 distinct CDR3 sequences, less than 25% of them singletons. Sample: tumor-infiltrating Tregs sorted from the breast tumor. All receptors derive from a female donor with breast cancer. Both conserved end residues are part of each CDR3. The order of the fields is J gene, clone size, V gene, D gene, CDR3 protein, CDR3 DNA. A D gene is named only where the DNA matches it firmly. Clone sizes are given selectively: once, few, many, or a class where the clone is expanded.

j_gene: TRBJ1-5; abundance: many; v_gene: TRBV4-3; d_gene: -; CDR3aa: CASSQGIMTEGNQPQHF; CDR3nt: TGCGCCAGCAGCCAAGGGATTATGACAGAGGGGAATCAGCCCCAGCATTTT
j_gene: TRBJ2-1; abundance: -; v_gene: TRBV7-2; d_gene: TRBD1; CDR3aa: CASSSRQGYPYNEQFF; CDR3nt: TGTGCCAGCAGCTCGAGACAGGGTTATCCTTACAATGAGCAGTTCTTC
j_gene: TRBJ2-3; abundance: many; v_gene: TRBV12-3/TRBV12-4; d_gene: TRBD2; CDR3aa: CASSHSAGDTDTQYF; CDR3nt: TGTGCCAGCAGTCATTCGGCGGGGGACACAGATACGCAGTATTTT
j_gene: TRBJ1-6; abundance: -; v_gene: TRBV5-1; d_gene: -; CDR3aa: CASSLELNSLNSPLHF; CDR3nt: TGCGCCAGCAGCTTGGAACTGAACAGTCTTAATTCACCCCTCCACTTT
j_gene: TRBJ2-7; abundance: few; v_gene: TRBV2; d_gene: TRBD1; CDR3aa: CASRKRGQGAYEQYF; CDR3nt: TGTGCCAGCAGAAAACGGGGACAGGGGGCCTACGAGCAGTACTTC
j_gene: TRBJ2-1; abundance: few; v_gene: TRBV29-1; d_gene: -; CDR3aa: CSVETGEQFF; CDR3nt: TGCAGCGTTGAAACGGGGGAGCAGTTCTTC
j_gene: TRBJ2-2; abundance: many; v_gene: TRBV12-3/TRBV12-4; d_gene: -; CDR3aa: CASSSGFGELFF; CDR3nt: TGTGCCAGCAGTTCAGGATTCGGGGAGCTGTTTTTT
j_gene: TRBJ2-3; abundance: -; v_gene: TRBV5-1; d_gene: TRBD2; CDR3aa: CASSSKASGGKDTQYF; CDR3nt: TGCGCCAGCAGTTCGAAGGCTAGCGGGGGCAAGGATACGCAGTATTTT
j_gene: TRBJ1-4; abundance: few; v_gene: TRBV6-2/TRBV6-3; d_gene: TRBD1; CDR3aa: CASGRDRGGTTNEKLFF; CDR3nt: TGTGCCAGCGGCCGGGACAGGGGCGGAACAACTAATGAAAAACTGTTTTTT
j_gene: TRBJ1-4; abundance: few; v_gene: TRBV27; d_gene: TRBD1; CDR3aa: CASRADRALTNEKLFF; CDR3nt: TGTGCCAGCAGGGCCGACAGGGCGCTAACTAATGAAAAGCTGTTTTTT
j_gene: TRBJ2-1; abundance: few; v_gene: TRBV6-6; d_gene: TRBD2; CDR3aa: CASTFTSGVLPYNEQFF; CDR3nt: TGTGCCAGCACCTTCACTAGCGGGGTTCTCCCCTACAATGAGCAGTTCTTC
j_gene: TRBJ2-7; abundance: -; v_gene: TRBV7-8; d_gene: -; CDR3aa: CASSEDGAGGSAYEQYF; CDR3nt: TGTGCCAGCAGCGAAGACGGGGCTGGGGGATCTGCGTACGAGCAGTACTTC
j_gene: TRBJ2-3; abundance: many; v_gene: TRBV24-1; d_gene: -; CDR3aa: CATSPNRWERTDTQYF; CDR3nt: TGTGCCACCAGTCCCAACCGCTGGGAGAGGACAGATACGCAGTATTTT
j_gene: TRBJ2-7; abundance: many; v_gene: TRBV5-5; d_gene: -; CDR3aa: CASSLVEGIEQYF; CDR3nt: TGTGCCAGCAGCTTGGTCGAGGGGATCGAGCAGTACTTC
j_gene: TRBJ2-1; abundance: -; v_gene: TRBV20-1; d_gene: TRBD2; CDR3aa: CSARGGPAGEYNEQFF; CDR3nt: TGCAGTGCCCGGGGGGGGCCAGCGGGAGAATACAATGAGCAGTTCTTC
j_gene: TRBJ2-7; abundance: -; v_gene: TRBV5-5; d_gene: -; CDR3aa: CASSLGIGTTYEQYF; CDR3nt: TGTGCCAGCAGCTTGGGAATAGGGACCACCTACGAGCAGTACTTC
j_gene: TRBJ1-2; abundance: -; v_gene: TRBV7-2; d_gene: -; CDR3aa: CASSFYLNYGYTF; CDR3nt: TGTGCCAGCAGCTTCTACCTTAACTATGGCTACACCTTC
j_gene: TRBJ2-7; abundance: few; v_gene: TRBV29-1; d_gene: -; CDR3aa: CSVETVGGASEQYF; CDR3nt: TGCAGCGTTGAAACGGTTGGCGGGGCCTCCGAGCAGTACTTC
j_gene: TRBJ2-5; abundance: -; v_gene: TRBV10-1; d_gene: TRBD2; CDR3aa: CASSGWREGRETQYF; CDR3nt: TGCGCCAGCAGTGGTTGGCGGGAGGGCCGAGAGACCCAGTACTTC
j_gene: TRBJ1-1; abundance: many; v_gene: TRBV12-3/TRBV12-4; d_gene: -; CDR3aa: CASSLRAGEAFF; CDR3nt: TGTGCCAGCAGTTTACGGGCAGGTGAAGCTTTCTTT
j_gene: TRBJ2-7; abundance: few; v_gene: TRBV5-1; d_gene: -; CDR3aa: CASSLGGEQYF; CDR3nt: TGCGCCAGCAGCTTGGGTGGCGAGCAGTACTTC
j_gene: TRBJ2-7; abundance: -; v_gene: TRBV5-1; d_gene: -; CDR3aa: CASSLVGGAYEQYF; CDR3nt: TGCGCCAGCAGCTTGGTCGGGGGAGCCTACGAGCAGTACTTC
j_gene: TRBJ2-1; abundance: -; v_gene: TRBV6-4; d_gene: TRBD2; CDR3aa: CASSPKGLAGDSYNEQFF; CDR3nt: TGTGCCAGCAGTCCAAAAGGACTAGCGGGAGACTCCTACAATGAGCAGTTCTTC
j_gene: TRBJ2-7; abundance: -; v_gene: TRBV6-5; d_gene: TRBD1; CDR3aa: CGSKYYPQGAYEQYF; CDR3nt: TGTGGCAGCAAGTACTACCCCCAGGGGGCTTACGAGCAGTACTTC
j_gene: TRBJ2-3; abundance: few; v_gene: TRBV20-1; d_gene: TRBD2; CDR3aa: CSAREMLGAGVDTQYF; CDR3nt: TGCAGTGCTAGAGAAATGTTAGGAGCGGGAGTAGATACGCAGTATTTT
j_gene: TRBJ1-5; abundance: -; v_gene: TRBV7-2; d_gene: -; CDR3aa: CASSLDLQGNQPQHF; CDR3nt: TGTGCCAGCAGCTTAGATCTTCAGGGCAATCAGCCCCAGCATTTT
j_gene: TRBJ1-5; abundance: -; v_gene: TRBV7-8; d_gene: -; CDR3aa: CASSPPVSGQPQHF; CDR3nt: TGTGCCAGCAGTCCCCCCGTCAGCGGCCAGCCCCAGCATTTT
j_gene: TRBJ2-1; abundance: many; v_gene: TRBV6-2/TRBV6-3; d_gene: -; CDR3aa: CASTDRGNEQFF; CDR3nt: TGTGCCAGCACCGATAGGGGGAATGAGCAGTTCTTC
j_gene: TRBJ2-7; abundance: many; v_gene: TRBV5-1; d_gene: TRBD2; CDR3aa: CASSSVAGDYEQYF; CDR3nt: TGCGCCAGCAGCTCGGTAGCGGGAGACTACGAGCAGTACTTC
j_gene: TRBJ1-6; abundance: -; v_gene: TRBV28; d_gene: -; CDR3aa: CASSLLGLNSPLHF; CDR3nt: TGTGCCAGCAGTTTGCTCGGCCTTAATTCACCCCTCCACTTT
j_gene: TRBJ1-2; abundance: few; v_gene: TRBV7-9; d_gene: TRBD1; CDR3aa: CASSPQGTESGQRTF; CDR3nt: TGTGCCAGCAGCCCACAAGGGACAGAGTCTGGGCAACGCACCTTC
j_gene: TRBJ2-5; abundance: many; v_gene: TRBV7-2; d_gene: -; CDR3aa: CASSRAPGPQYF; CDR3nt: TGTGCCAGCAGCCGAGCACCCGGGCCCCAGTACTTC
j_gene: TRBJ2-3; abundance: -; v_gene: TRBV12-5; d_gene: -; CDR3aa: CASGWALALYF; CDR3nt: TGTGCTAGTGGTTGGGCCCTGGCACTGTATTTT
j_gene: TRBJ2-6; abundance: few; v_gene: TRBV10-3; d_gene: -; CDR3aa: CAISGQHSSGANVLTF; CDR3nt: TGTGCCATCAGTGGACAGCACTCCTCTGGGGCCAACGTCCTGACTTTC
j_gene: TRBJ1-2; abundance: -; v_gene: TRBV12-3/TRBV12-4; d_gene: TRBD1; CDR3aa: CASTRSITGEGGYTF; CDR3nt: TGTGCCAGCACTCGCTCCATCACAGGGGAGGGTGGCTACACCTTC
j_gene: TRBJ1-2; abundance: few; v_gene: TRBV3-1; d_gene: TRBD1; CDR3aa: CASSQRQGYGYTF; CDR3nt: TGTGCCAGCAGCCAACGACAGGGCTATGGCTACACCTTC
j_gene: TRBJ2-1; abundance: many; v_gene: TRBV20-1; d_gene: TRBD2; CDR3aa: CSARPLAGGYNEQFF; CDR3nt: TGCAGTGCTAGGCCACTAGCGGGAGGGTACAATGAGCAGTTCTTC
j_gene: TRBJ2-2; abundance: -; v_gene: TRBV12-3/TRBV12-4; d_gene: TRBD2; CDR3aa: CASRLTSGTDGELFF; CDR3nt: TGTGCCAGCAGGTTGACTAGCGGGACTGACGGGGAGCTGTTTTTT
j_gene: TRBJ1-3; abundance: few; v_gene: TRBV29-1; d_gene: TRBD1; CDR3aa: CSARGGTASGNTIYF; CDR3nt: TGCAGCGCCCGAGGGGGGACAGCCTCTGGAAACACCATATATTTT
j_gene: TRBJ1-1; abundance: -; v_gene: TRBV11-1; d_gene: -; CDR3aa: CASGRVRNTEVFF; CDR3nt: TGTGCCAGCGGCAGGGTCAGGAACACTGAAGTTTTCTTT
j_gene: TRBJ1-1; abundance: -; v_gene: TRBV28; d_gene: -; CDR3aa: CASILPGRAEAFF; CDR3nt: TGTGCCAGCATCCTACCCGGCAGGGCTGAAGCTTTCTTT
j_gene: TRBJ2-7; abundance: few; v_gene: TRBV5-6; d_gene: TRBD1; CDR3aa: CASSRDRIREQYF; CDR3nt: TGTGCCAGCAGTCGGGACAGGATCCGCGAGCAGTACTTC
j_gene: TRBJ1-3; abundance: many; v_gene: TRBV7-9; d_gene: -; CDR3aa: CASSLLLLQGNTIYF; CDR3nt: TGTGCCAGCAGCTTACTCCTCCTACAGGGAAACACCATATATTTT
j_gene: TRBJ2-5; abundance: few; v_gene: TRBV2; d_gene: -; CDR3aa: CASSTDNQETQYF; CDR3nt: TGTGCCAGCAGTACGGACAACCAAGAGACCCAGTACTTC
j_gene: TRBJ2-7; abundance: -; v_gene: TRBV5-5; d_gene: TRBD1; CDR3aa: CASSLYGTGDHEQYF; CDR3nt: TGTGCCAGCAGCTTATACGGGACAGGGGACCACGAGCAGTACTTC
j_gene: TRBJ2-7; abundance: many; v_gene: TRBV5-5; d_gene: TRBD1; CDR3aa: CASSRQGFPYEQYF; CDR3nt: TGTGCCAGCAGCCGACAGGGCTTCCCCTACGAGCAGTACTTC
j_gene: TRBJ2-5; abundance: -; v_gene: TRBV7-8; d_gene: TRBD2; CDR3aa: CASSSSRAGAIRETQYF; CDR3nt: TGTGCCAGCAGCTCATCCCGGGCGGGAGCAATCCGTGAGACCCAGTACTTC
j_gene: TRBJ1-5; abundance: -; v_gene: TRBV4-1; d_gene: -; CDR3aa: CASSQEGGPSNQPQHF; CDR3nt: TGCGCCAGCAGCCAAGAAGGCGGACCCTCCAATCAGCCCCAGCATTTT
j_gene: TRBJ1-1; abundance: many; v_gene: TRBV7-2; d_gene: -; CDR3aa: CASSQEGRAEAFF; CDR3nt: TGTGCCAGCAGCCAAGAGGGCAGAGCTGAAGCTTTCTTT
j_gene: TRBJ2-1; abundance: many; v_gene: TRBV5-1; d_gene: TRBD2; CDR3aa: CASSFSGRTGYEQFF; CDR3nt: TGCGCCAGCAGCTTTAGCGGGAGGACGGGATATGAGCAGTTCTTC
j_gene: TRBJ2-5; abundance: -; v_gene: TRBV2; d_gene: TRBD2; CDR3aa: CASSVDSGRMETQYF; CDR3nt: TGTGCCAGCAGTGTAGATAGCGGGAGGATGGAGACCCAGTACTTC
j_gene: TRBJ1-3; abundance: few; v_gene: TRBV20-1; d_gene: -; CDR3aa: CSAAKISSGNTIYF; CDR3nt: TGCAGTGCTGCAAAAATTAGCTCTGGAAACACCATATATTTT
j_gene: TRBJ2-3; abundance: once; v_gene: TRBV10-2; d_gene: -; CDR3aa: CASSGADTQYF; CDR3nt: TGCGCCAGCAGTGGGGCAGATACGCAGTATTTT
j_gene: TRBJ2-1; abundance: many; v_gene: TRBV2; d_gene: -; CDR3aa: CASRGPGNEQFF; CDR3nt: TGTGCCAGCAGAGGACCGGGCAATGAGCAGTTCTTC